Below are 9 T cell receptor beta chains sequenced from a single sample in a study of blood T cell repertoires in COVID-19. Clones were read by immunoSEQ multiplex PCR, and TCRdb kept only the in-frame ones, dropping some. The data show 200,000 or so clones, approximately 83% seen once. Sequenced: peripheral blood. The origin of the receptors is a woman aged 60-70 years with acute or convalescent COVID-19.

This clone showed up just once. The DNA is omitted, as the CDR3 cannot be located on it reliably, and the CDR3 follows TCRdb's listing. The chain couples TRBV28 to TRBJ1-1. CDR1 and CDR2 from the germline V gene are MDHEN and SYDVKM. The CDR3 extends over 13 residues, inclusive of both ends. CDR3 amino acids: CAISGPGGTEAFF.

With respect to this clone: One end of the junction is discordant with germline, which a read error may explain. The gene calls are TRBV7-9 and TRBJ2-1; no clear D. CDR1 and CDR2 (germline): SEHNR, FQNEAQ (reference sequence). This CDR3 region has 15 residues. CDR3 in DNA: TGTGCCAGCACCAACAGCGATCTCTCCGACAATGAGCAGTTCTTC. This gives the protein CASTNSDLSDNEQFF.

The chain uses TRBV15 and TRBJ1-2, with D hard to call. The CDR3 runs 12 residues. Germline V gives CDR1 LNHNV, CDR2 YYDKDF (reference sequence). Trimming removed 3 bases at V and 3 bases at J, with 5 bases between. The CDR3 DNA reads TGTGCCACCAGCAGCGGTTACTATGGCTACACCTTC. Residues: CATSSGYYGYTF. Full variable domain (remainder filled in from reference TRBV15 and TRBJ1-2): DAMVIQNPRYQVTQFGKPVTLSCSQTLNHNVMYWYQQKSSQAPKLLFHYYDKDFNNEADTPDNFQSRRPNTSFCFLDIRSPGLGDTAMYLCATSSGYYGYTFGSGTRLTVV.

The V gene is TRBV7-2, the J gene TRBJ2-1; possibly TRBD2 for D (5 bases). The ends were cut back, 5 bases at V and 8 bases at J, with 22 bases in the middle. The germline gives CDR1 SGHTA, CDR2 FQGNSA. This CDR3 has 16 amino acids. The CDR3 DNA reads as TGTGCCAGCAGCAAACAAGGGAGAACTCCGACGGATGAGCAGTTCTTC. Residues: CASSKQGRTPTDEQFF.

The chain carries TRBV7-2 and TRBJ2-7; a weak D match, TRBD1 (5 bases). CDR1 is SGHTA and CDR2 is FQGNSA in the germline V gene. The V end lost 5 bases, the J end lost 3 bases, and 14 bases lay between the germline ends. The CDR3 spans 14 residues. CDR3 nucleotide sequence: TGTGCCAGCAGCCCTGTGACTGGACACTACGAGCAGTACTTC. This gives the protein CASSPVTGHYEQYF.

The chain has TRBV5-1 and TRBJ1-6; possible D gene TRBD1, 6 bases. Germline loops: CDR1 SGHRS, CDR2 YFSETQ. Trimming pared 4 bases from V and 6 bases from J, leaving 14 bases between. The CDR3 is 15 residues long. CDR3 residues: CASSRTGLSNSPLHF. As DNA, the CDR3 is TGCGCCAGCAGCAGAACAGGGCTAAGTAATTCACCCCTCCACTTT.

The V call is TRBV29-1, the J call TRBJ1-1, with TRBD1 identical over 7 bases. V was pared by 4 bases and J by 3 bases, with 5 bases of the junction left unmatched. Germline CDR1 SQVTM, CDR2 ANQGSEA. This CDR3 region has 13 residues. The CDR3 bases are TGCAGCGTTGGACAGGGAAGGGACACTGAAGCTTTCTTT. Encoded protein: CSVGQGRDTEAFF.

V is TRBV5-1 and J is TRBJ2-2; 11 bases align to TRBD2. Germline trimming cut 3 bases from V and 7 bases from J; bases unmatched to any gene: 8. Germline V gene sequence: CDR1 SGHRS, CDR2 YFSETQ. The CDR3 is 16 residues long. The CDR3 loop is CASSSSGGLLFGELFF. The CDR3 coding sequence is TGCGCCAGCAGCTCTAGCGGGGGGCTCCTATTCGGGGAGCTGTTTTTT.

The chain couples TRBV20-1 to TRBJ2-7; TRBD2 aligns across 10 bases. This CDR3 is built from 13 residues. The V segment lost 3 bases and the J segment 9 bases; nucleotides outside the gene matches: 8. Germline V CDR1 and CDR2: DFQATT, SNEGSKA (reference sequence). CDR3 protein: CSASLAGVVRQYF. The CDR3 nucleotides read TGCAGTGCTAGTCTAGCGGGGGTGGTTCGGCAGTACTTC.